The T cell receptor (beta chain) under discussion was sequenced for a study of post-analysis software for immune sequencing data. Study-level background: Relapsing-remitting, secondary progressive and progressive-relapsing multiple sclerosis courses were included.

This CDR3 is 17 amino acids long. Germline CDR1 reads MDHEN; CDR2 reads SYDVKM. General study points: There was significantly lower normalized Chao1 diversity in multiple sclerosis patients than in controls. With TRBV5-6, TRBV5-1 and TRBV20-1 included, about five TRBV segments were more frequent in patients than in controls. Strong co-clustering by F measure was evident for samples that had been prepared in the same batch.

cDNA libraries for TCR beta contained unique molecular identifiers. Roughly 500,000 cDNA molecules were recovered from an input of 1 to 10 million T cells. TCRdb analysed the PCR reads with MiXCR anew, one entry per CDR3 protein. The sample has roughly 700,000 distinct CDR3 sequences, roughly 29% seen once; the top ten hold about 0.5%. This clonotype was seen only a few times. The antigen remains undetermined. The junction departs from the called germline gene at one end, perhaps through a read error. Sequencing used blood. The chain is built from TRBV28 and TRBJ1-4; a possible D gene is TRBD1 (5 bases). This clonotype originated in a girl under 18 with multiple sclerosis. The CDR3 DNA is TGTGCCAGCACACCCCGACGCGGGGGGTCGGCTAATGAAAAGCTGTTTTTT. Translated, it gives CASTPRRGGSANEKLFF.